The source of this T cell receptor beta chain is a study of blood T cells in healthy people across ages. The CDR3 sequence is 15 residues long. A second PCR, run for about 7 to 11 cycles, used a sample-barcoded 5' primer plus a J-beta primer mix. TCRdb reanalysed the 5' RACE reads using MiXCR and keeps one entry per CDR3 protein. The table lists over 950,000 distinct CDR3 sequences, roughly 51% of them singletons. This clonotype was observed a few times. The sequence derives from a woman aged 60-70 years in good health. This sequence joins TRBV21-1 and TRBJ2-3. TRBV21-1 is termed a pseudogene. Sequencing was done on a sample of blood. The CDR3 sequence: CASSKGSSSTDTQYF. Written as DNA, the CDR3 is TGTGCCAGCAGCAAAGGAAGCTCAAGCACAGATACGCAGTATTTT.